A single sample gave rise to the 10 T cell receptor beta chains below, sequenced in a study of regulatory T cells in long-lasting Graves disease. Stated time point: newly diagnosed GD, antithyroid drugs for less than 3 months. PBMC-extracted RNA yielded the TCR library. Construction of the TCR beta libraries employed iRepertoire HTBI primers in conjunction with Arm-PCR of CDR3 regions. TCRdb used MiXCR to reprocess the multiplex PCR reads, holding one entry per CDR3 protein. Of 540,000 or so distinct CDR3 sequences listed, approximately 13% are singletons. In addition, the sample was reused for a study of T cells in Graves' hyperthyroidism and ophthalmopathy.

Sample: peripheral blood mononuclear cells (PBMCs), taken at new diagnosis, from a patient treated with antithyroid drugs. These receptors originate from a man aged 30 to 39 with Graves disease.

This clonotype was seen repeatedly, ten times or more. This chain joins TRBV9 and TRBJ1-2; D gene unclear. This CDR3 spans 17 amino acids. The ends were cut back, 0 bases at V and 0 bases at J, with 15 bases in the middle. Germline V lookup: CDR1 SGDLS, CDR2 YYNGEE. The CDR3 DNA reads as TGTGCCAGCAGCGTAGCTGTCAGGAGTCTACCTAACTATGGCTACACCTTC. It codes for CASSVAVRSLPNYGYTF.

The rearrangement joins TRBV19 to TRBJ2-4, with D perhaps matching TRBD2 (6 bases). Trimming pared 3 bases from V and 16 bases from J, leaving 16 bases between. CDR1 is LNHDA, CDR2 SQIVND, per germline (reference sequence). CDR3 size: 12 residues. In nucleotides, the CDR3 is TGTGCCAGTAGTATGACGGCGGGATTCTCTTACTTC. Amino acids: CASSMTAGFSYF.

This clonotype occurred many times. The V call is TRBV20-1, the J call TRBJ2-2; TRBD2 matches at 8 bases. CDR3 length: 14 residues. In germline, CDR1 is DFQATT, CDR2 SNEGSKA (reference sequence). J was trimmed by 2 bases and V by 4 bases; bases with no gene match: 3. CDR3 amino acids: CSANLAGNTGELFF. The DNA for the CDR3 is TGCAGTGCTAATTTAGCGGGAAACACCGGGGAGCTGTTTTTT.

This clonotype was seen ten or more times. The chain employs TRBV12-3 or TRBV12-4 and TRBJ2-5; 12 bases match TRBD2. This CDR3 contains 15 residues. The trim removed 5 bases at V and 5 bases at J, leaving 6 bases unmatched. CDR3 sequence reads: CASSPGGLAGETQYF. The CDR3 DNA follows: TGTGCCAGCAGTCCCGGCGGACTAGCGGGGGAGACCCAGTACTTC.

The chain links TRBV30 to TRBJ2-2; 8 bases align to TRBD2. V shed 2 bases, J shed 5 bases, and the junction held 7 bases outside the gene matches. Germline CDR1 reads GTSNPN; CDR2 reads SVGIG (reference sequence). The CDR3 covers 15 residues. The CDR3 region has the DNA TGTGCCTGGAGTAGGCTAGCGGGTGGAACCGGGGAGCTGTTTTTT. Protein sequence: CAWSRLAGGTGELFF.

This clonotype was counted a few times. The rearrangement uses TRBV3-1 and TRBJ2-7; the D is unclear. Trimming shortened V by 4 bases and J by 1 base, and 14 bases separated the two germline ends. This CDR3 region has 15 residues. Germline V gene data show CDR1 as LGHDT and CDR2 as YNNKEL (reference sequence). The CDR3 DNA is TGTGCCAGCAGCCTTCATACAGAAACTTCCTACGAGCAGTACTTC. It is translated as CASSLHTETSYEQYF.

There are many counts of this clonotype. This chain uses TRBV11-2 with TRBJ2-7; no clear D. Germline CDR1 reads SGHAT; CDR2 reads FQNNGV. V lost 3 bases to trimming and J lost 3 bases, with 9 bases between them. The CDR3 length is 13 residues. The CDR3 loop is CASSLVDGYEQYF. The CDR3, as DNA: TGTGCCAGCAGCTTGGTCGACGGCTACGAGCAGTACTTC.

This clonotype showed up many times. The chain recombines TRBV3-1 with TRBJ2-1; 10 bases agree with TRBD2. Germline V gene lookup returns CDR1 LGHDT and CDR2 YNNKEL (reference sequence). The CDR3 totals 15 residues. Trimming took 5 bases from V and 3 from J; bases not matched to a gene: 4. The chain's CDR3 is CASSTGTSDYNEQFF. The DNA of the CDR3 is TGTGCCAGCAGCACCGGGACTAGCGACTACAATGAGCAGTTCTTC.

The V and J genes are TRBV25-1 and TRBJ1-5; D is perhaps TRBD1 (5 bases). Trimming cost V 8 bases and J 2 bases, with 10 bases left between them. CDR1 is MGHDK, CDR2 SYGVNS, per germline. The length of the CDR3 is 13 residues. For the CDR3, the DNA is TGTGCCAGCCAGGGCGGTGGCAATCAGCCCCAGCATTTT. Its protein is CASQGGGNQPQHF.

The chain links TRBV27 to TRBJ2-2, with 9 bases aligning to TRBD1. Trimming cost V 1 base and J 8 bases; bases outside gene matches: 11. CDR3 length: 17 residues. Germline V CDR1 and CDR2: MNHEY, SMNVEV (reference sequence). CDR3 DNA: TGTGCCAGCAGTTTATTACAGGGGGCCGGAGTGTGGGGGGAGCTGTTTTTT. Its translation: CASSLLQGAGVWGELFF.